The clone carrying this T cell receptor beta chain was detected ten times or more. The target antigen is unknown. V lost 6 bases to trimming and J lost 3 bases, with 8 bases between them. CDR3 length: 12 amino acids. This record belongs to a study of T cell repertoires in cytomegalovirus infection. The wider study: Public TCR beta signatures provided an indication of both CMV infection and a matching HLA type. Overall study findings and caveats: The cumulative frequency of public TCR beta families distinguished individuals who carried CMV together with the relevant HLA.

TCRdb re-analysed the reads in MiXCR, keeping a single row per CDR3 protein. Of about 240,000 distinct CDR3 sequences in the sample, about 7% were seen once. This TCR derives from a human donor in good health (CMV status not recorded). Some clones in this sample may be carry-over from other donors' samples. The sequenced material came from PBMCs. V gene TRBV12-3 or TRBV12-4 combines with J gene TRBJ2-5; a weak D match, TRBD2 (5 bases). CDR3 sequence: CASSPGEETQYF. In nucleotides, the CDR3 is TGTGCCAGCAGCCCCGGGGAAGAGACCCAGTACTTC.